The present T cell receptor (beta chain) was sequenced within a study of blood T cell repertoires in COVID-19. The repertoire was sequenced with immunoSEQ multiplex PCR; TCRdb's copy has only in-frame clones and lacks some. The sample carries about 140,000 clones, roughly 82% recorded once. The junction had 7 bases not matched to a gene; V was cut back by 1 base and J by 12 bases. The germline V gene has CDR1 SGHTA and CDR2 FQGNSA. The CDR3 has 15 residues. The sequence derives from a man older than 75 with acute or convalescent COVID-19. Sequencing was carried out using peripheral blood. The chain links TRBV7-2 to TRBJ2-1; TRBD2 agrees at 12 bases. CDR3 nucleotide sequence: TGTGCCAGCAGCTTAGTCCTAGCGGGGGGGGAAGCGCAGTTCTTC. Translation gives CASSLVLAGGEAQFF. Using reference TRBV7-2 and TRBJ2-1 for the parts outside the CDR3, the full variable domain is GAGVSQSPSNKVTEKGKDVELRCDPISGHTALYWYRQSLGQGLEFLIYFQGNSAPDKSGLPSDRFSAERTGGSVSTLTIQRTQQEDSAVYLCASSLVLAGGEAQFFGPGTRLTVL.